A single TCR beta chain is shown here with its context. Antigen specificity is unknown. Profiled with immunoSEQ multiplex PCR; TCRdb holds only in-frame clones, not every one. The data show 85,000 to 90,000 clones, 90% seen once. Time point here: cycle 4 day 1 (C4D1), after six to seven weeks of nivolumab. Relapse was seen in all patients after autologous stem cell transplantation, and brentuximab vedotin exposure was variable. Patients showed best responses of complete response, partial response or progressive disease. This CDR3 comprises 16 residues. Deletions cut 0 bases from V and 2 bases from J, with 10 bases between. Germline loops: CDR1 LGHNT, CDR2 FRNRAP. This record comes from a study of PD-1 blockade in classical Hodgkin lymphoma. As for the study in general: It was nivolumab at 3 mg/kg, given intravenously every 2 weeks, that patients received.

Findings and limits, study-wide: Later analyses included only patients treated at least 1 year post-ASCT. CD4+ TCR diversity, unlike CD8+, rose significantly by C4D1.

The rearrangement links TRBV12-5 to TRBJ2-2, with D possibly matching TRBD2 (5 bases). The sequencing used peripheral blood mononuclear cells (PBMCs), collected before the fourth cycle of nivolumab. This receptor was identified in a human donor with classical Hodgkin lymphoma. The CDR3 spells CASGLVLGSNTGELFF. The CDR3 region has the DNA TGTGCTAGTGGTTTGGTACTAGGGTCCAACACCGGGGAGCTGTTTTTT.